The 23 T cell receptor beta chains below were found in one sample sequenced in a study of blood T cell repertoires in COVID-19. Sequenced by immunoSEQ multiplex PCR; TCRdb stores in-frame clones only, minus some. The sample records some 400,000 clones, nearly 90% being singletons. Specimen: peripheral blood. The origin of the receptors is a young man with active or convalescent COVID-19.

The CDR3 is CASMSFAAFF. The CDR3 DNA reads as TGTGCCAGTATGAGCTTCGCAGCTTTCTTT. The chain joins TRBV19 to TRBJ1-1; no firm D call. Germline V gene data show CDR1 as LNHDA and CDR2 as SQIVND (reference sequence). This CDR3 has 10 residues. V lost 7 bases to trimming and J lost 10 bases, with 10 bases between them.

This clone occurred once. The chain employs TRBV6-2 or TRBV6-3 and TRBJ2-7, with TRBD1 identical over 9 bases. V gave up 0 bases and J gave up 7 bases; unmatched junction bases: 4. This CDR3 is built from 14 residues. Germline V lookup: CDR1 MNHEY, CDR2 SVGEGT. The CDR3 region is CASSYSQGAREQYF. CDR3 nucleotides: TGTGCCAGCAGTTACTCACAGGGGGCGCGGGAGCAGTACTTC.

This chain links TRBV5-1 with TRBJ2-7; TRBD2 agrees at 10 bases. The CDR3 spans 18 residues. Trimming took 4 bases from V and 3 from J; bases not matched to a gene: 16. Germline-derived CDR1 and CDR2 are SGHRS and YFSETQ. The DNA of the CDR3 is TGCGCCAGCAGCCCCGACGGTTCTAGCGGGAGTTTCAGCTACGAGCAGTACTTC. This encodes CASSPDGSSGSFSYEQYF.

The chain carries TRBV4-1 and TRBJ2-5, with D tentatively TRBD2 (5 bases). Germline CDR1 is MGHRA and CDR2 is YSYEKL. CDR3 length: 15 amino acids. Trimming removed 2 bases from V and 0 bases from J, with 10 bases in between. The DNA of the CDR3 is TGCGCCAGCAGCCAAAGGAGGTCAGACCAAGAGACCCAGTACTTC. Amino acids: CASSQRRSDQETQYF.

The CDR3 spells CASSWNSGGPPRTDTQYF. Written as DNA, the CDR3 is TGTGCCAGCAGCTGGAATAGCGGGGGACCCCCTCGCACAGATACGCAGTATTTT. This chain joins TRBV7-9 and TRBJ2-3; 9 bases are shared with TRBD2. The germline gives CDR1 SEHNR, CDR2 FQNEAQ (reference sequence). Trimming took 4 bases from V and 1 from J; bases not matched to a gene: 12. The CDR3 sequence is 18 residues long.

The chain is built from TRBV9 and TRBJ2-7, with TRBD2 as a possible D gene (5 bases). Trimming took off 0 bases at V and 6 bases at J, with 13 bases between the two ends. Germline loops: CDR1 SGDLS, CDR2 YYNGEE. The CDR3 runs to 14 residues. The CDR3 reads CASSVEYGKGEQYF. In DNA, the CDR3 is TGTGCCAGCAGCGTAGAGTACGGGAAAGGCGAGCAGTACTTC.

The rearrangement links TRBV19 to TRBJ1-1; D call uncertain. Germline values: CDR1 LNHDA, CDR2 SQIVND (reference sequence). CDR3 length equals 13 residues. V was cut by 6 bases and J by 2 bases, with 10 bases left in between. CDR3 protein: CASRPKINTEAFF. The CDR3 nucleotides are TGTGCCAGTAGGCCTAAGATCAACACTGAAGCTTTCTTT.

The chain joins TRBV11-3 to TRBJ2-6, with D possibly being TRBD1 (6 bases). Trimming took 5 bases from V and 5 from J, leaving 13 bases between them. This CDR3 has 15 amino acids. Germline CDR1 SGHNT, CDR2 YENEEA. The CDR3 DNA reads TGTGCCAGCAGCCCAGGGGTAGGGCGGGCCAACGTCCTGACTTTC. Its protein is CASSPGVGRANVLTF. Combining the CDR3 with reference TRBV11-3 and TRBJ2-6 gives the whole variable domain EAGVVQSPRYKIIEKKQPVAFWCNPISGHNTLYWYLQNLGQGPELLIRYENEEAVDDSQLPKDRFSAERLKGVDSTLKIQPAELGDSAVYLCASSPGVGRANVLTFGAGSRLTVL.

The chain employs TRBV30 and TRBJ2-1; 8 bases are shared with TRBD2. This CDR3 comprises 14 residues. V lost 1 base to trimming and J lost 2 bases; unmatched junction nucleotides: 1. Germline CDR1 GTSNPN, CDR2 SVGIG (reference sequence). CDR3: CAWSAGRAYNEQFF. Written as DNA, the CDR3 is TGTGCCTGGAGTGCCGGGAGGGCCTACAATGAGCAGTTCTTC.

This chain links TRBV7-2 with TRBJ2-7; 15 positions agree with TRBD2. V gave up 7 bases and J gave up 2 bases; unmatched junction bases: 12. Germline lookup yields CDR1 SGHTA and CDR2 FQGNSA. The CDR3 is 18 amino acids. CDR3 DNA sequence: TGTGCCAGCACGTTTAACACGGGACTAGCGGGAGGACCCTACGAGCAGTACTTC. This gives the protein CASTFNTGLAGGPYEQYF.

The J gene is TRBJ2-7, the V gene TRBV7-6, with 8 bases matching TRBD2. Unmatched junction bases numbered 5, after V lost 2 bases and J lost 2 bases. This CDR3 has 15 amino acids. CDR1 SGHVS and CDR2 FNYEAQ come from the germline V gene. CDR3 nucleotide sequence: TGTGCCAGCAGCTTAACAGCGGGAGTCGCCTACGAGCAGTACTTC. Translated, it gives CASSLTAGVAYEQYF.

CDR3 amino acids: CASSFDSAEQYF. In DNA form, the CDR3 reads TGTGCCAGCAGCTTTGACTCGGCTGAGCAGTACTTC. The chain is built from TRBV12-3 or TRBV12-4 and TRBJ2-7; no definite D call. Trimming left V 6 bases short and J 7 bases short, with 13 bases between. CDR3 length: 12 amino acids.

The CDR3 sequence is CASSLGGQGNNEQFF. In DNA, the CDR3 is TGTGCCAGCAGCTTAGGTGGACAGGGGAACAATGAGCAGTTCTTC. V is TRBV7-6 and J is TRBJ2-1; TRBD1 matches at 9 bases. CDR1 and CDR2 (germline): SGHVS, FNYEAQ. J gave up 5 bases and V 1 base, and 3 bases lay outside the gene matches. This CDR3 has 15 residues. Using reference TRBV7-6 and TRBJ2-1 for the parts outside the CDR3, the full variable domain is GAGVSQSPRYKVTKRGQDVALRCDPISGHVSLYWYRQALGQGPEFLTYFNYEAQQDKSGLPNDRFSAERPEGSISTLTIQRTEQRDSAMYRCASSLGGQGNNEQFFGPGTRLTVL.

The chain links TRBV7-9 to TRBJ1-1; 9 bases match TRBD1. This CDR3 is built from 19 residues. Germline CDR1 SEHNR, CDR2 FQNEAQ (reference sequence). V gave up 7 bases and J gave up 5 bases; unmatched junction bases: 23. The CDR3 DNA reads as TGTGCCAGCACCCCCCCCGGACAGGGGCGGCGGAGGATTAGAACTGAAGCTTTCTTT. Amino acids: CASTPPGQGRRRIRTEAFF.

The J gene is TRBJ1-2, the V gene TRBV2; D is perhaps TRBD1 (5 bases). Germline V lookup: CDR1 SNHLY, CDR2 FYNNEI. V lost 6 bases and J 2 bases, leaving 10 bases between the germline ends. The CDR3 is 13 amino acids. Written as DNA, the CDR3 is TGTGCCAGCAGACAGACAGAGAACTATGGCTACACCTTC. This translates into CASRQTENYGYTF.

V is TRBV5-6 and J is TRBJ2-1, with D possibly being TRBD1 (5 bases). From germline, CDR1 is SGHDT and CDR2 YYEEEE. The V end lost 7 bases, the J end lost 6 bases, and 17 bases lay between the germline ends. This CDR3 contains 14 residues. The CDR3 DNA follows: TGTGCCAGCGAACCCTTGGCTGGGGCCAATGAGCAGTTCTTC. Encoded protein: CASEPLAGANEQFF.

This clone was found once. J is TRBJ1-4 and V is TRBV14, with 7 bases aligning to TRBD1. The CDR3 covers 15 residues. From germline, CDR1 is SGHDN and CDR2 FVKESK. The ends lost 2 bases at V and 3 bases at J; junction bases unmatched: 3. The CDR3 here is CASSQNRGPNEKLFF. CDR3 bases: TGTGCCAGCAGCCAAAACAGGGGCCCTAATGAAAAACTGTTTTTT.

This clone appeared once. The chain recombines TRBV4-3 with TRBJ2-7; the match to TRBD1 covers 9 bases. The CDR3 is made up of 15 amino acids. Germline-derived CDR1 and CDR2 are LGHNA and YSLEER. J gave up 2 bases and V 3 bases, and 5 bases lay outside the gene matches. CDR3 nucleotide sequence: TGCGCCAGCAGCCAGTGGACAGGGGCTACCTACGAGCAGTACTTC. It yields the protein CASSQWTGATYEQYF.

The chain combines TRBV10-1 with TRBJ1-2; a weak D match, TRBD1 (6 bases). The germline CDR1 and CDR2 sequences are WNHNN and SYGVQD (reference sequence). V lost 6 bases and J 5 bases, leaving 7 bases between the germline ends. The CDR3 is 11 amino acids. As DNA, the CDR3 is TGCGCCAGCAGGGGGGCGTATGGCTACACCTTC. Translation: CASRGAYGYTF.

This CDR3 reads CASSFIRGGRGGTDTQYF. CDR3 sequence (DNA): TGTGCCAGCAGCTTTATCCGGGGGGGACGGGGAGGGACAGATACGCAGTATTTT. The chain is built from TRBV7-8 and TRBJ2-3; TRBD2 matches 8 bases. V was clipped by 3 bases and J by 3 bases; unmatched bases: 14. Germline V gene sequence: CDR1 SGHVS, CDR2 FQNEAQ. The CDR3 is made up of 18 amino acids.

The gene calls are TRBV4-3 and TRBJ2-2, with a weak D call TRBD1 (6 bases). CDR3 length equals 16 residues. The germline V and J ends were trimmed by 4 bases and 1 base, with 13 bases remaining between them. Germline V gene data show CDR1 as LGHNA and CDR2 as YSLEER. CDR3 nucleotides: TGCGCCAGCAGCCCCAGGTCAGGGGTGAACACCGGGGAGCTGTTTTTT. Protein: CASSPRSGVNTGELFF.

The V gene is TRBV9, the J gene TRBJ2-7; D perhaps matches TRBD2 (6 bases). The CDR3 totals 16 residues. Germline CDR1 and CDR2: SGDLS and YYNGEE. V was pared by 3 bases and J by 1 base, with 17 bases between. This CDR3 reads CASSAGLIERSYEQYF. CDR3 bases: TGTGCCAGCAGCGCCGGACTAATCGAAAGATCCTACGAGCAGTACTTC.

The DNA of the CDR3 is TGTGCCAGCAGTCGGAGGACTAGGGTCACAGATACGCAGTATTTT. It yields the protein CASSRRTRVTDTQYF. The chain joins TRBV27 to TRBJ2-3; TRBD2 agrees at 7 bases. Trimming took 5 bases from V and 2 from J; bases not matched to a gene: 7. In germline, CDR1 is MNHEY, CDR2 SMNVEV (reference sequence). The CDR3 runs to 15 residues.